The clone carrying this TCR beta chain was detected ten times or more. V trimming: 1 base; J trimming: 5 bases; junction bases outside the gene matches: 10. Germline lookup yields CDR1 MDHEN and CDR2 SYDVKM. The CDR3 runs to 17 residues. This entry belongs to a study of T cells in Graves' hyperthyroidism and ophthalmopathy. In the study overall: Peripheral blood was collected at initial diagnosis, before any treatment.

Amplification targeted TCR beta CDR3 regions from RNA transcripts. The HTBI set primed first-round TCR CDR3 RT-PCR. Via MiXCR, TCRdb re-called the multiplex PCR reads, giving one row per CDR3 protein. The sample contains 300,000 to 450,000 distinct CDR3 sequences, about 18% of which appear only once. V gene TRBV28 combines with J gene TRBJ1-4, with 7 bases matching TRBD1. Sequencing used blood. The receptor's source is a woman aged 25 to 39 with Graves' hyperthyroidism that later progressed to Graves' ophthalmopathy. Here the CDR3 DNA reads TGTGCCAGCAGTTTATTTGGCAGGGGGACCCAAAATGAAAAACTGTTTTTT. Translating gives CASSLFGRGTQNEKLFF. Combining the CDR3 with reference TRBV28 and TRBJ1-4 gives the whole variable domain DVKVTQSSRYLVKRTGEKVFLECVQDMDHENMFWYRQDPGLGLRLIYFSYDVKMKEKGDIPEGYSVSREKKERFSLILESASTNQTSMYLCASSLFGRGTQNEKLFFGSGTQLSVL.